This T cell receptor (beta chain) was sequenced during a study of blood T cell repertoires in COVID-19. Recruitment covered about two dozen US areas and drew participants whose ages spanned roughly 18 to 95 years. Resolution of symptoms, clearance, or two negative PCRs was present in recovered Cohort 3 donors. The data were produced by immunoSEQ multiplex PCR, yet TCRdb's version contains in-frame clones alone and is incomplete. This sample has about 230,000 clones; about 85% occur once, and the top ten carry more than 10%. This CDR3 is 13 amino acids long. CDR1 is SEHNR and CDR2 is FQNEAQ in the germline V gene (reference sequence). The V and J ends lost 3 bases and 3 bases, in that order; junction bases with no gene match: 2.

The sequence was obtained from a man under 40 who had recovered from COVID-19. The chain couples TRBV7-9 to TRBJ2-7; 7 bases are shared with TRBD2. The source material was PBMCs or T cells enriched from blood (not recorded which). CDR3 residues: CASSFLADYEQYF. CDR3 nucleotide sequence: TGTGCCAGCAGCTTCCTAGCGGACTACGAGCAGTACTTC.